This T cell receptor beta chain is from a study of OX40 agonist ivuxolimab in advanced cancers. A note on the overall study: The costimulatory receptor OX40 (CD134) was targeted by ivuxolimab, a fully human IgG2 agonistic monoclonal antibody. A male proportion of roughly 80% and a mean age of about 60 years, ranging from about 20 to 85, were recorded for the dose-escalation cohort. Among the approximately 50 dose-escalation patients, about 20 had hepatocellular carcinoma, roughly 15 melanoma, 9 renal cell carcinoma and 9 head and neck cancer. Intravenous ivuxolimab was administered to patients every 2 weeks at six dose levels: 0.01, 0.1, 0.3, 1.5, 3 and 10 mg/kg. Prior anti-PD-1, anti-PD-L1 or anti-CTLA-4 therapy was permitted, and checkpoint inhibitors had been received by approximately 39% of dose-escalation patients. The paper covers the monotherapy dose-escalation part of the phase I ivuxolimab trial, which included N of about 50 patients. Peripheral TCRbeta sequencing was intended to test whether TCR sequence diversity was altered and clonal T-cell expansion was caused by ivuxolimab. Partial responses occurred in three dose-escalation patients: two with cutaneous melanoma and one with hepatocellular carcinoma. The paper as a whole reports these results and caveats: Low levels of normalized T-cell clonal expansion were also seen in some patients who did not respond. In partial responders in the 0.1-3.0 mg/kg groups, normalized peripheral clonal expansion was found to be among the lowest, especially among CD8+ T cells. Which antigens the clonally expanded peripheral T cells were specific for was not determined. At doses from 0.1 to 3.0 mg/kg, clonal expansion was seen in both CD4+ and CD8+ blood T cells between baseline and week 6. On average, CD8+ T cells showed more expanded clones than CD4+ T cells after ivuxolimab.

There are 14 amino acids in the CDR3, from cysteine to phenylalanine inclusive. Kept here is only the CDR3 DNA, which spans 42 bases and is read in frame from base 1. Per the germline V gene, SGDLS is the CDR1 and YYNGEE is the CDR2. Trimming takes 0 bases from V and 4 bases from J, and the germline ends sit 11 bases apart. Details on this clone: Its specific antigen is unknown. Nothing much larger sits one base from this clone, and base qualities are not available.

Genomic DNA was isolated from the sorted cells so that the TCRbeta CDR3 region could be sequenced. The immunoSEQ Assay was used to sequence the TCRbeta CDR3 regions. The source is immuneACCESS, and TCRdb retained only in-frame sequences with V and J called. Part of the clones is not carried over; for the studies checked, unresolved V genes explain less than half of this, and the remainder is unexplained. This sample gives around 60,000 clones in total; around nine tenths of them show up just once. The ten largest clones represent 0.55% to 0.65% of the sample. The trial excluded patients who had a history of autoimmune disease or were on systemic immunosuppression. Peripheral blood for TCR sequencing was drawn from every dose cohort at baseline, at cycle 4 day 1 and at cycle 7 day 1. Samples came from an open-label, multicenter, first-in-human phase I dose-escalation trial of ivuxolimab. Adults with locally advanced or metastatic head and neck squamous cell, hepatocellular, melanoma or renal cell carcinoma were enrolled in the trial. CD4+ and CD8+ T cells were sorted separately from peripheral blood before TCR sequencing.

The sample consisted of CD4+ or CD8+ T cells sorted from blood, taken in a trial of the OX40 agonist ivuxolimab. Recombination linked TRBV9 to TRBJ2-7; the D gene is perhaps TRBD2, from 5 matching bases. The sequence was obtained from an adult with an advanced solid tumor such as melanoma, head and neck, liver or kidney cancer. The bases are TGTGCCAGCAGCGTAGATGCGGGCCGGTACGAGCAGTACTTC. The encoded protein is CASSVDAGRYEQYF.